This TCR beta chain emerged from a study of cytomegalovirus exposure and HLA in healthy donors. This CDR3 contains 14 residues. V lost 5 bases, J lost 3 bases, and 14 bases lay in between. The germline gives CDR1 SGHVS, CDR2 FNYEAQ. Amplification used 60 Vbeta primers and 13 Jbeta primers. TCRdb keeps only in-frame clones here, not all; method: immunoSEQ multiplex PCR. The sample holds roughly 110,000 clones, about 81% seen once. The genes are TRBV7-6 and TRBJ2-7; a weak D match, TRBD2 (6 bases). Sequenced: PBMCs. The source of this sequence is a male donor in good health and CMV-seropositive. Written as DNA, the CDR3 is TGTGCCAGCAGCCCCGGGGGAGCCTACTACGAGCAGTACTTC. Protein sequence: CASSPGGAYYEQYF. Supplemented by reference TRBV7-6 and TRBJ2-7, the full variable domain reads GAGVSQSPRYKVTKRGQDVALRCDPISGHVSLYWYRQALGQGPEFLTYFNYEAQQDKSGLPNDRFSAERPEGSISTLTIQRTEQRDSAMYRCASSPGGAYYEQYFGPGTRLTVT.